The TCR beta chain described here comes from a study of CXCR3-negative and CXCR3-positive naive CD8 T cells. As for this clonotype: The antigen remains unidentified.

The study's findings and limits: Naive subsets expressed similar surface CD5; TRB CDR3 features served to infer TCR strength. Naive cells, whether CXCR3-negative or CXCR3-positive, had similar TRBV-TRBJ usage, while memory cells differed. Sequencing showed both naive subsets with comparably high diversity, and memory CD8+ cells much lower.

The CDR3 runs to 14 residues. Germline V gives CDR1 MNHEY, CDR2 SVGEGT. The authors prepared UMI-labeled TRB cDNA libraries by 5' RACE. Each CDR3 protein gets one entry in TCRdb, which reprocessed the 5' RACE reads and gives no DNA. Recorded here are tens of thousands of distinct CDR3 sequences; the top ten clones represent 14% to 15%. Triplicates of about 280,000 cells were sorted from each CD8+ T cell subset. This sequence was found in a human donor in good health. Some clones in this sample may be carry-over from other donors' samples. Sample: memory CD8+ T cells from blood. V and J are TRBV6-2 or TRBV6-3 and TRBJ2-7; TCRdb gives TRBD1 as the D gene, but with no DNA this cannot be confirmed. CDR3 protein: CASSEDSLLWGQYF.